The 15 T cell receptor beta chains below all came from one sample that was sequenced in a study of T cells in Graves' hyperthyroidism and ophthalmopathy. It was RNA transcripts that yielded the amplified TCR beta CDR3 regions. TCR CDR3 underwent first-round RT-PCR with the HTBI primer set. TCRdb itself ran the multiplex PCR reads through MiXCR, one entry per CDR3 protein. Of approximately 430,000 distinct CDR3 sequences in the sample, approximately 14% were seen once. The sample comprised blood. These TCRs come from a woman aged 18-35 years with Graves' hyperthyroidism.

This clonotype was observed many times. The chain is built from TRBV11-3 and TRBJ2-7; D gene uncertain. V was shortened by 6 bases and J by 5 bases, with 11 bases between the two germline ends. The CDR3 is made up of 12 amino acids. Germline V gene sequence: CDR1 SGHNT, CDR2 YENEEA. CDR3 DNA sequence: TGTGCCAGCAGTTGGACGGTTAACGAGCAGTACTTC. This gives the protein CASSWTVNEQYF.

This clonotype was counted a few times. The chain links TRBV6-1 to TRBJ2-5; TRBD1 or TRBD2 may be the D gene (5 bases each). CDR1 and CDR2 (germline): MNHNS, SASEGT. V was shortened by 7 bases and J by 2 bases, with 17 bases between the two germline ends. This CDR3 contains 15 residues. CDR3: CASTLHRDLQETQYF. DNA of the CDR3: TGTGCCAGCACTCTCCACCGGGACCTTCAAGAGACCCAGTACTTC.

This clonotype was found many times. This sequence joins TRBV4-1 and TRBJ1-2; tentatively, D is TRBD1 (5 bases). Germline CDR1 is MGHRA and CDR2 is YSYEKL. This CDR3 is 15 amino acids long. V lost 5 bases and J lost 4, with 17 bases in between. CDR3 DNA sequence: TGCGCCAGCAGCTTATGGACGGCCGGGGGCTATGGCTACACCTTC. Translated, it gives CASSLWTAGGYGYTF.

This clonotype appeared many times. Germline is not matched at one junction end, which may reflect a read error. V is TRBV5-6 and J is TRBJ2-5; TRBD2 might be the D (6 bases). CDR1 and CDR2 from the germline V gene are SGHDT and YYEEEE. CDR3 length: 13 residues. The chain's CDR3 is CANSFRLEETQYF. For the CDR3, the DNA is TGTGCCAACAGCTTCCGACTAGAAGAGACCCAGTACTTC.

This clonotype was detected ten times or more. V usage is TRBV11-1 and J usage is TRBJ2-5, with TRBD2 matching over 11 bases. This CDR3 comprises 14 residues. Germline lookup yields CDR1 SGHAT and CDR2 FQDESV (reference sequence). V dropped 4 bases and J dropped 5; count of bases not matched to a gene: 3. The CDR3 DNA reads TGTGCCAGCAGCTCCGGGACTAGCGGCGAGACCCAGTACTTC. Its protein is CASSSGTSGETQYF.

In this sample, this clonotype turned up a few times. The CDR3 DNA is TGTGCCAGCAGGCGACAGGGGGAGAATTCACCCCTCCACTTT. It is translated as CASRRQGENSPLHF. This chain joins TRBV3-1 and TRBJ1-6, with 9 bases aligning to TRBD1. Germline V gene sequence: CDR1 LGHDT, CDR2 YNNKEL (reference sequence). With 6 bases clipped from V and 7 bases from J, the junction kept 4 bases outside the gene matches. The CDR3 runs 14 residues. Using reference TRBV3-1 and TRBJ1-6 for the parts outside the CDR3, the full variable domain is DTAVSQTPKYLVTQMGNDKSIKCEQNLGHDTMYWYKQDSKKFLKIMFSYNNKELIINETVPNRFSPKSPDKAHLNLHINSLELGDSAVYFCASRRQGENSPLHFGNGTRLTVT.

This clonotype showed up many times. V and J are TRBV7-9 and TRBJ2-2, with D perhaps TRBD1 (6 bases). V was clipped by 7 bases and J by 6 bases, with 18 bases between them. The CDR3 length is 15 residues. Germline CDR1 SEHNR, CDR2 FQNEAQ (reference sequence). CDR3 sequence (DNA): TGTGCCAGCATCCCATTAAGTGGGGGCTCCGGGGAGCTGTTTTTT. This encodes CASIPLSGGSGELFF.

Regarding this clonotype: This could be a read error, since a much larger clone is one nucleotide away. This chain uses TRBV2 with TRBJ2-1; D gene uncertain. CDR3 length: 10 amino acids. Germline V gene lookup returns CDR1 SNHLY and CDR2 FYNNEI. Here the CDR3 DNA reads TGTGCCGGCAGTGATAATGAGCAGTTCTTC. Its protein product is CAGSDNEQFF. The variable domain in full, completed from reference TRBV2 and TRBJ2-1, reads EPEVTQTPSHQVTQMGQEVILRCVPISNHLYFYWYRQILGQKVEFLVSFYNNEISEKSEIFDDQFSVERPDGSNFTLKIRSTKLEDSAMYFCAGSDNEQFFGPGTRLTVL.

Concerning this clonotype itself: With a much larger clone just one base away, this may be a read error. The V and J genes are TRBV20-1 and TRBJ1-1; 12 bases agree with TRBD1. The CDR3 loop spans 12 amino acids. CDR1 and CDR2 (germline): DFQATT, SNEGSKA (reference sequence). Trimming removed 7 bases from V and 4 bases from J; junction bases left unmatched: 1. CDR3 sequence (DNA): TGCAGTGTGGGACAGGGGGCCACTGAAGCTTTCTTT. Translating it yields CSVGQGATEAFF.

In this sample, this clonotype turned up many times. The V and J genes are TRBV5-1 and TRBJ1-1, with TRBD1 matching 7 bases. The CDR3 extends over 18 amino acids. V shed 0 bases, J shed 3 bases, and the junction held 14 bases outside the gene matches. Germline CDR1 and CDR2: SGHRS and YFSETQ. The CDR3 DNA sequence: TGCGCCAGCAGCTTGGCCAAGGGGGCCAGGGGGACAGACACTGAAGCTTTCTTT. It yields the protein CASSLAKGARGTDTEAFF.

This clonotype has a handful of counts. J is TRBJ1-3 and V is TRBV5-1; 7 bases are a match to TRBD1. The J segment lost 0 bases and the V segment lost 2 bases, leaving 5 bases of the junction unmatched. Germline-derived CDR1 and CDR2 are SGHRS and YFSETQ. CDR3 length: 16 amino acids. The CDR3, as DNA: TGCGCCAGCAGCTTTTCCTCAGGGGGCTCTGGAAACACCATATATTTT. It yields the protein CASSFSSGGSGNTIYF.

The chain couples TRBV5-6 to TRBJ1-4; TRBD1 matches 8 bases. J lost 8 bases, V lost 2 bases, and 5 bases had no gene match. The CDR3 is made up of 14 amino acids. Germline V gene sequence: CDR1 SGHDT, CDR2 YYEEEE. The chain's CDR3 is CASSFRGLDEKLFF. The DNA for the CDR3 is TGTGCCAGCAGCTTCAGGGGGCTAGACGAAAAACTGTTTTTT.

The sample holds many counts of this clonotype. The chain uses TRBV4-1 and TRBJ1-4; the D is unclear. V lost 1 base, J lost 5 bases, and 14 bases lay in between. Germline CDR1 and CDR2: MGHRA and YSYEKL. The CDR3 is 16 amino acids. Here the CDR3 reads CASSQVIGLLNEKLFF. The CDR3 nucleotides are TGCGCCAGCAGCCAAGTGATCGGACTGCTGAATGAAAAACTGTTTTTT.

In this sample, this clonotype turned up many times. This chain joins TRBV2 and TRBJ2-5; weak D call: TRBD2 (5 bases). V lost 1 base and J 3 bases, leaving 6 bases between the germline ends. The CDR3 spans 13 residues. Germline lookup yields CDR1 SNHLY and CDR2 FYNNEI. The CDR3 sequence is CASSEVREETQYF. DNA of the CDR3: TGTGCCAGCAGTGAAGTGAGGGAAGAGACCCAGTACTTC. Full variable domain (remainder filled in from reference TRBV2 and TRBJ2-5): EPEVTQTPSHQVTQMGQEVILRCVPISNHLYFYWYRQILGQKVEFLVSFYNNEISEKSEIFDDQFSVERPDGSNFTLKIRSTKLEDSAMYFCASSEVREETQYFGPGTRLLVL.

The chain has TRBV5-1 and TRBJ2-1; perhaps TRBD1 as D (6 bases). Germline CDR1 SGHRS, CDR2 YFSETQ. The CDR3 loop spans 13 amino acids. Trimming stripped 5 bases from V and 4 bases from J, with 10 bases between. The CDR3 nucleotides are TGCGCCAGCAGGTTAACAGGGTACAATGAGCAGTTCTTC. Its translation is CASRLTGYNEQFF.